The 14 T cell receptor beta chains presented below share a single source sample, sequenced in a study of T cell responses to AZD1222 COVID-19 vaccine. The data were produced by immunoSEQ multiplex PCR, yet TCRdb's version contains in-frame clones alone and is incomplete. The table includes about 140,000 clones, 85% to 95% detected once. Sequencing used peripheral blood, obtained after recovery from COVID-19. The receptor set was obtained from an adult who had recovered from COVID-19.

This chain uses TRBV29-1 with TRBJ2-1; D is unclear. With 4 bases removed from V and 9 bases from J, the gap between germline ends came to 13 bases. The CDR3 consists of 12 residues. The germline V gene has CDR1 SQVTM and CDR2 ANQGSEA. The CDR3 nucleotides are TGCAGCGTTGGCGTTCCGCGCGGTGAGCAGTTCTTC. This translates into CSVGVPRGEQFF.

The chain has TRBV7-8 and TRBJ1-1; D call uncertain. The CDR3 length is 18 residues. V was clipped by 5 bases and J by 5 bases, with 27 bases between them. The V gene's germline CDR1 is SGHVS and CDR2 FQNEAQ. The CDR3: CASSLTPGVKPRGTEAFF. Written as DNA, the CDR3 is TGTGCCAGCAGCCTCACACCCGGGGTAAAGCCCCGGGGTACTGAAGCTTTCTTT.

This clone was seen a single time. This rearrangement joins TRBV28 to TRBJ1-4, with TRBD1 identical over 7 bases. This CDR3 is built from 15 residues. Trimming took 5 bases from V and 6 from J; bases not matched to a gene: 9. Germline values: CDR1 MDHEN, CDR2 SYDVKM. This CDR3 reads CASSPPGQWDEKLFF. The CDR3, as DNA: TGTGCCAGCAGTCCCCCGGGACAGTGGGATGAAAAACTGTTTTTT.

The rearrangement uses TRBV20-1 and TRBJ1-5, with a tentative D call TRBD1 (6 bases). The V and J ends lost 3 bases and 4 bases respectively, with 13 bases between them. This CDR3 contains 14 residues. The V gene's germline CDR1 is DFQATT and CDR2 SNEGSKA (reference sequence). The CDR3 loop reads CSASAGAVNQPQHF. DNA for the CDR3: TGCAGTGCTAGTGCAGGGGCCGTGAATCAGCCCCAGCATTTT.

This chain uses TRBV6-8 with TRBJ2-7; 8 bases map to TRBD1. This CDR3 spans 13 amino acids. Germline V gene data show CDR1 as MNHGY and CDR2 as SAAAGT. J lost 2 bases, V lost 9 bases, and 6 bases had no gene match. DNA of the CDR3: TGTGCCAGACCCCCGGGACAGGCCTACGAGCAGTACTTC. Its protein is CARPPGQAYEQYF.

The genes are TRBV6-6 and TRBJ1-6, with unresolved D. CDR1 is MNHNY and CDR2 is SVGAGI in the germline V gene (reference sequence). V lost 2 bases, J lost 7 bases, and 12 bases lay in between. This CDR3 is 15 amino acids long. In DNA, the CDR3 is TGTGCCAGCAGTTACGACTACGGACCGAATTCACCCCTCCACTTT. The encoded protein is CASSYDYGPNSPLHF.

The chain recombines TRBV12-5 with TRBJ2-3; 11 bases align to TRBD2. This CDR3 is 16 amino acids long. Germline V lookup: CDR1 LGHNT, CDR2 FRNRAP. Losses at the gene ends were 1 base for V and 3 bases for J; bases not matched to a gene: 3. The CDR3 region is CASGLGGLAVTDTQYF. The CDR3 DNA reads TGTGCTAGTGGTTTGGGGGGACTAGCGGTAACAGATACGCAGTATTTT.

The gene calls are TRBV3-1 (or the pseudogene TRBV3-2) and TRBJ2-7, with 10 bases fitting TRBD2. Germline V CDR1 and CDR2: LGHDT, YNNKEL (reference sequence). V shed 0 bases and J 5 bases; nucleotides not matched to a gene: 4. CDR3 size: 15 residues. CDR3 in DNA: TGTGCCAGCAGCCAAGATCTAGCGGGAGTAGACGAGCAGTACTTC. It encodes CASSQDLAGVDEQYF.

This clone was found a few times. The chain employs TRBV27 and TRBJ2-7; D ambiguous. Germline lookup yields CDR1 MNHEY and CDR2 SMNVEV (reference sequence). This CDR3 is built from 12 residues. Trimming shortened V by 3 bases and J by 7 bases, and 10 bases separated the two germline ends. The CDR3 sequence is CASSFRGREQYF. The CDR3 DNA reads as TGTGCCAGCAGTTTTAGAGGCCGGGAGCAGTACTTC.

There are a few counts of this clone. The chain uses TRBV30 and TRBJ1-1, with 9 positions matching TRBD1. CDR1 and CDR2 (germline): GTSNPN, SVGIG (reference sequence). Trimming took 7 bases from V and 4 from J; bases not matched to a gene: 4. This CDR3 has 12 amino acids. The CDR3: CALDRGGTEAFF. As DNA, the CDR3 is TGTGCCTTGGACAGGGGTGGCACTGAAGCTTTCTTT.

The chain uses TRBV3-1 (or the pseudogene TRBV3-2) and TRBJ2-7; 10 bases agree with TRBD1. Trimming cost V 6 bases and J 4 bases; bases outside gene matches: 6. The CDR3 consists of 14 residues. Germline V CDR1 and CDR2: LGHDT, YNNKEL (reference sequence). CDR3: CASSSGTGVYEQYF. The CDR3 DNA reads as TGTGCCAGCAGTTCGGGGACAGGGGTGTACGAGCAGTACTTC.

The rearrangement links TRBV18 to TRBJ1-2, with D perhaps TRBD1 (6 bases). V lost 0 bases and J 3 bases, leaving 8 bases between the germline ends. The CDR3 covers 14 residues. Germline CDR1 reads KGHSH; CDR2 reads LQKENI. The CDR3 sequence: CASSPPAGDYGYTF. DNA of the CDR3: TGTGCCAGCTCACCACCGGCAGGGGACTATGGCTACACCTTC.

This chain connects TRBV6-5 to TRBJ2-7, with D unresolved. The V gene's germline CDR1 is MNHEY and CDR2 SVGAGI. V was cut by 8 bases and J by 3 bases, with 8 bases left in between. There are 11 residues in the CDR3. CDR3 protein: CASPTGYEQYF. DNA of the CDR3: TGTGCCAGCCCAACGGGCTACGAGCAGTACTTC.

This chain connects TRBV6-5 to TRBJ2-1, with 8 bases matching TRBD1. The CDR3 has 15 amino acids. With 6 bases clipped from V and 3 bases from J, the junction kept 7 bases outside the gene matches. From germline, CDR1 is MNHEY and CDR2 SVGAGI. The CDR3 DNA sequence: TGTGCCAGCAGCCCGGACAGGGACTTCTACAATGAGCAGTTCTTC. It yields the protein CASSPDRDFYNEQFF.